Listed below are T cell receptor beta chains from one sample, sequenced in a study of control samples from healthy donors and cancer patients. Generated by immunoSEQ multiplex PCR, the TCRdb table keeps only in-frame clones and is missing some. The table shows approximately 70,000 clones, with approximately 89% occurring only once. The specimen sequenced was PBMCs. Source of these receptors: a man in his sixties with colorectal cancer. CDR3s include the opening cysteine and the closing phenylalanine or tryptophan. The D gene is left open where the match is weak. Rows give clone size only sometimes, using once, few, many, or a class for an expanded clone.

TGTGCCAGCACCCTTCCGGGGGCAGGGGGCCGGAATGAGCAGTTCTTC | CASTLPGAGGRNEQFF | . | TRBV7-8 | TRBD1 | TRBJ2-1
TGTGCCAGTGCCGAGAGGGGTCCTCAGCCCCAGCATTTT | CASAERGPQPQHF | once | TRBV19 | . | TRBJ1-5
TGTGCCACCAGCAGAGATAGGGCGGGGAGGAACCAAGAGACCCAGTACTTC | CATSRDRAGRNQETQYF | . | TRBV15 | . | TRBJ2-5
TGTGCCAGCAGACTAGCGGGGAATAGGGAGACCCAGTACTTC | CASRLAGNRETQYF | . | TRBV28 | TRBD2 | TRBJ2-5
TGTGCCAGCAGTCCCGGACGGACTGAAGCTTTCTTT | CASSPGRTEAFF | . | TRBV12-3/TRBV12-4 | . | TRBJ1-1
TGTGCCAGCAGCTTAAAAGGTAGCGGGGGTAAAAATGAGCAGTTCTTC | CASSLKGSGGKNEQFF | . | TRBV7-3 | TRBD2 | TRBJ2-1
TGTGCCAGCAGCGGGGGGGCGGGTCGAGAGACCCAGTACTTC | CASSGGAGRETQYF | . | TRBV2 | TRBD2 | TRBJ2-5
TGTGCCTGGAGTTTCGACAGGGCATATAATTCACCCCTCCACTTT | CAWSFDRAYNSPLHF | . | TRBV30 | TRBD1 | TRBJ1-6
TGTGCCAGCAGCCATCCGAGGGGGGGGCCTACAGATACGCAGTATTTT | CASSHPRGGPTDTQYF | . | TRBV3-1/TRBV3-2 | . | TRBJ2-3
TGCGCCAGCAGCTTGGAGATCGGCCTCTTGGGCTACACCTTC | CASSLEIGLLGYTF | . | TRBV5-1 | . | TRBJ1-2
TGTGCCAGCAGCCAAGGCACTAGCGGGGGGGCCTTGGCCAAAAACATTCAGTACTTC | CASSQGTSGGALAKNIQYF | . | TRBV3-1/TRBV3-2 | TRBD2 | TRBJ2-4
TGTGCCAGCAGTGGAAAAGGGGAGGTCGACGAGCAGTACTTC | CASSGKGEVDEQYF | . | TRBV2 | . | TRBJ2-7
TGCGCCAGCAGCTCGGACTGGGGGAATGGCTACACCTTC | CASSSDWGNGYTF | . | TRBV5-1 | . | TRBJ1-2
TGTGCCAGCAGCCAACTCGACAGCCCTGGGGCCAACGTCCTGACTTTC | CASSQLDSPGANVLTF | . | TRBV11-2 | . | TRBJ2-6
TGTGCCAGCAGCGGCCTTGCCGCCTCCTACGAGCAGTACTTC | CASSGLAASYEQYF | . | TRBV7-2 | . | TRBJ2-7
TGCGCCAGCAGCCAAAGGCGCACCATGAACACCGGGGAGCTGTTTTTT | CASSQRRTMNTGELFF | . | TRBV4-3 | . | TRBJ2-2
TGTGCTAGTGGTTTGCCTCCGGGGACTAGCGGGGGGGCAACAGATACGCAGTATTTT | CASGLPPGTSGGATDTQYF | . | TRBV12-5 | TRBD2 | TRBJ2-3
TGTGCCAGTATTGAGGGTTGGAACACTGAAGCTTTCTTT | CASIEGWNTEAFF | . | TRBV19 | . | TRBJ1-1
TGTGCCAGCAGTCCCACTAGTAGGGATGAGCAGTACTTC | CASSPTSRDEQYF | once | TRBV12-3/TRBV12-4 | . | TRBJ2-7
TGCGCCAGCAGCTTGGCCACAGGCGGGGGGGTCTTCGAGCAGTACTTC | CASSLATGGGVFEQYF | . | TRBV5-1 | TRBD2 | TRBJ2-7
TGTGCCTGGAGCAGGGATGGCTACACCTTC | CAWSRDGYTF | once | TRBV30 | . | TRBJ1-2
TGTGCCAGCAGTGACTCGGAATTCTACGTTCCTGAAGCTTTCTTT | CASSDSEFYVPEAFF | few | TRBV6-4 | . | TRBJ1-1
TGTGCCAGCAGCCAAGGGGGGCGGGGGGCAGATACGCAGTATTTT | CASSQGGRGADTQYF | . | TRBV3-1/TRBV3-2 | TRBD2 | TRBJ2-3
TGCGCCAGCAGCTGGATGAACACCGGGGAGCTGTTTTTT | CASSWMNTGELFF | . | TRBV5-1 | . | TRBJ2-2
TGTGCCAGCAGCTTATACCCGAACACTGAAGCTTTCTTT | CASSLYPNTEAFF | . | TRBV11-3 | . | TRBJ1-1
TGTGCCAGCAGTGAAAGCAGGTACACAGATACGCAGTATTTT | CASSESRYTDTQYF | . | TRBV2 | . | TRBJ2-3
TGTGCCAGCAGCTTAGCGGGTAGGGGGCACACTGAAGCTTTCTTT | CASSLAGRGHTEAFF | . | TRBV7-9 | TRBD1 | TRBJ1-1
TGTGCCAGCAGCGTCCAGGGGCGACTTAGCTCCTACGAGCAGTACTTC | CASSVQGRLSSYEQYF | . | TRBV5-4 | . | TRBJ2-7
TGTGCCAGCAGTGTGTGGAACACTGAAGCTTTCTTT | CASSVWNTEAFF | once | TRBV28 | . | TRBJ1-1
TGTGCCAGCAGCGCGGGGGTTGGAAACACCATATATTTT | CASSAGVGNTIYF | . | TRBV7-3 | . | TRBJ1-3
TGCGCCAGCGCAGGGGGGATTAATGAAAAACTGTTTTTT | CASAGGINEKLFF | . | TRBV5-1 | TRBD1 | TRBJ1-4